The 28 T cell receptor beta chains reported below all come from one sample, sequenced in a study of blood T cells in healthy people across ages (dated by TCRdb to about 2015). The library was generated by 5' RACE. For sequencing, an Illumina HiSeq 2500 was employed. A second PCR of about 6 to 11 cycles was run with a J-beta primer mix and a sample-barcoded 5' primer. The public reads were reprocessed in TCRdb via fastp at Q25 and MiXCR, keeping in-frame beta chains. Every distinct CDR3 protein forms one entry, paired with its most common genes and DNA. This sample gives under 750,000 distinct CDR3 sequences in total; about 45% of them show up just once. Of the sample, 20% to 25% falls within the top ten clones. Material: blood. These receptors were collected from an elderly man in good health.

This rearrangement joins TRBV6-6 to TRBJ2-1; D gene uncertain. Trimming pared 0 bases from V and 7 bases from J, leaving 16 bases between. The germline CDR1 and CDR2 sequences are MNHNY and SVGAGI (reference sequence). CDR3 size: 16 residues. Here the CDR3 DNA reads TGTGCCAGCAGTTACTCGAGTAGTGTATTAGGTAATGAGCAGTTCTTC. As protein: CASSYSSSVLGNEQFF.

The chain employs TRBV28 and TRBJ2-5; D is uncertain. CDR3 size: 13 residues. Trimming took off 3 bases at V and 6 bases at J, with 11 bases between the two ends. The germline V gene has CDR1 MDHEN and CDR2 SYDVKM. CDR3 bases: TGTGCCAGCAGTTTCGTGGGGTCTCAGACCCAGTACTTC. Translating it yields CASSFVGSQTQYF.

As for this clonotype: Germline is not matched at one junction end, which may reflect a read error. The chain couples TRBV7-9 to TRBJ2-7, with 9 bases aligning to TRBD2. Germline CDR1 and CDR2: SEHNR and FQNEAQ (reference sequence). CDR3 length equals 14 residues. The CDR3 reads CAGSLAGVGNEQYF. CDR3 in DNA: TGTGCCGGCAGCTTAGCGGGGGTTGGGAACGAGCAGTACTTC.

The chain couples TRBV20-1 to TRBJ2-4; tentatively, D is TRBD2 (5 bases). V lost 1 base and J lost 6, with 10 bases in between. This CDR3 region has 13 residues. Germline CDR1 is DFQATT and CDR2 is SNEGSKA (reference sequence). The CDR3 here is CSARGPGRNIQYF. The CDR3 nucleotides read TGCAGTGCTAGAGGCCCGGGGAGAAACATTCAGTACTTC.

V usage is TRBV7-9 and J usage is TRBJ2-7; 8 bases agree with TRBD1. This CDR3 region has 17 residues. Germline CDR1 and CDR2: SEHNR and FQNEAQ (reference sequence). Unmatched junction bases numbered 14, after V lost 1 base and J lost 6 bases. CDR3 nucleotide sequence: TGTGCCAGCAGCTTAGAGAGTGCTTCCGGGACAGGTGCCGAGCAGTACTTC. It yields the protein CASSLESASGTGAEQYF.

The rearrangement uses TRBV7-9 and TRBJ2-5, with 12 bases fitting TRBD2. The length of the CDR3 is 14 residues. The V gene's germline CDR1 is SEHNR and CDR2 FQNEAQ (reference sequence). V shed 8 bases, J shed 5 bases, and the junction held 6 bases outside the gene matches. CDR3 DNA sequence: TGTGCCAGCGGACTAGCGGGAAATAGGGAGACCCAGTACTTC. Translation: CASGLAGNRETQYF.

The J gene is TRBJ1-4, the V gene TRBV12-3 or TRBV12-4; D is ambiguous. This CDR3 contains 13 residues. With 5 bases removed from V and 1 base from J, the gap between germline ends came to 5 bases. The CDR3 nucleotides read TGTGCCAGCAGTCTTCAAACTAATGAAAAACTGTTTTTT. Amino acid sequence: CASSLQTNEKLFF.

The J gene is TRBJ1-1, the V gene TRBV7-9; D remains unclear. Germline V gene sequence: CDR1 SEHNR, CDR2 FQNEAQ (reference sequence). V lost 1 base and J lost 4, with 10 bases in between. The CDR3 has 14 residues. This CDR3 reads CASSLGSSVTEAFF. The CDR3 nucleotides are TGTGCCAGCAGCTTAGGTTCGTCTGTCACTGAAGCTTTCTTT.

The chain combines TRBV7-2 with TRBJ2-2; D is possibly TRBD1 (5 bases). Germline CDR1 is SGHTA and CDR2 is FQGNSA. This CDR3 spans 19 amino acids. The germline V and J ends were trimmed by 3 bases and 4 bases, with 24 bases remaining between them. The CDR3 nucleotides are TGTGCCAGCAGCTTTGTGTCGTCGTTCCTCAAAAGGGGCACCGGGGAGCTGTTTTTT. It encodes CASSFVSSFLKRGTGELFF.

This clonotype was counted ten times or more. The chain carries TRBV20-1 and TRBJ1-2, with 7 nucleotides matching TRBD1. The CDR3 is made up of 15 amino acids. Looked up from germline, CDR1 is DFQATT and CDR2 is SNEGSKA (reference sequence). V lost 0 bases and J lost 5; bases outside the gene matches: 9. The CDR3 sequence is CSARDPETGIYGYTF. The CDR3, as DNA: TGCAGTGCTAGAGATCCCGAGACAGGGATTTATGGCTACACCTTC.

The chain uses TRBV10-3 and TRBJ1-5; no definite D call. Trimming took off 2 bases at V and 3 bases at J, with 11 bases between the two ends. Germline lookup yields CDR1 ENHRY and CDR2 SYGVKD. This CDR3 contains 15 residues. CDR3 DNA: TGTGCCATCAGTGAGGGGGTGGTGTTCAATCAGCCCCAGCATTTT. Its translation: CAISEGVVFNQPQHF.

The chain carries TRBV6-5 and TRBJ2-7; D possibly corresponds to TRBD1 (7 bases). Trimming took off 0 bases at V and 2 bases at J, with 14 bases between the two ends. There are 16 residues in the CDR3. Germline CDR1 reads MNHEY; CDR2 reads SVGAGI. CDR3 DNA: TGTGCCAGCAGTTACTCCGCTTCCAGGGGGGCCTACGAGCAGTACTTC. Its protein product is CASSYSASRGAYEQYF.

This chain joins TRBV7-6 and TRBJ2-3; possible D gene TRBD2, 5 bases. This CDR3 has 18 amino acids. V lost 1 base and J 0 bases, leaving 17 bases between the germline ends. Germline values: CDR1 SGHVS, CDR2 FNYEAQ. The chain's CDR3 is CASSLESPRGLSTDTQYF. The CDR3 DNA sequence: TGTGCCAGCAGCTTAGAGTCTCCGCGCGGGCTGAGCACAGATACGCAGTATTTT.

V usage is TRBV20-1 and J usage is TRBJ2-1; no firm D call. Per germline, CDR1 DFQATT and CDR2 SNEGSKA (reference sequence). V dropped 6 bases and J dropped 5 bases, with 8 bases sitting between them. This CDR3 has 11 amino acids. For the CDR3, the DNA is TGCAGTGCGGCTATCCACAATGAGCAGTTCTTC. Translating gives CSAAIHNEQFF.

J is TRBJ1-1 and V is TRBV20-1; D remains ambiguous. V dropped 2 bases and J dropped 7 bases, with 5 bases sitting between them. CDR3 length: 10 amino acids. CDR1 DFQATT and CDR2 SNEGSKA come from the germline V gene (reference sequence). CDR3 sequence reads: CSARLREAFF. The CDR3 DNA is TGCAGTGCTAGACTACGTGAAGCTTTCTTT.

V and J are TRBV5-1 and TRBJ2-5, with D possibly matching TRBD1 (7 bases). Germline loops: CDR1 SGHRS, CDR2 YFSETQ. The ends were cut back, 3 bases at V and 6 bases at J, with 18 bases in the middle. The CDR3 runs to 15 residues. CDR3 nucleotides: TGCGCCAGCAGCTCAGGCGACAGGGACTTAAAGACCCAGTACTTC. Protein product: CASSSGDRDLKTQYF.

The chain joins TRBV20-1 to TRBJ2-7; 8 nucleotides agree with TRBD1. From germline, CDR1 is DFQATT and CDR2 SNEGSKA (reference sequence). V gave up 3 bases and J gave up 5 bases; unmatched junction bases: 9. The CDR3 sequence is 14 residues long. Here the CDR3 reads CSARTGEHFNEQYF. The CDR3 DNA is TGCAGTGCTAGGACAGGGGAACACTTTAACGAGCAGTACTTC.

In this sample, this clonotype turned up a few times. The CDR3 nucleotides are TGTGCCAGCAGCTTAACCCGGGGGGCAGGGGAAAAACTGTTTTTT. Translating it yields CASSLTRGAGEKLFF. This sequence joins TRBV7-9 and TRBJ1-4; D perhaps matches TRBD1 (6 bases). The V end lost 2 bases, the J end lost 8 bases, and 15 bases lay between the germline ends. Germline values: CDR1 SEHNR, CDR2 FQNEAQ (reference sequence). CDR3 length: 15 amino acids.

The V call is TRBV20-1, the J call TRBJ2-3, with 10 bases matching TRBD2. Germline-derived CDR1 and CDR2 are DFQATT and SNEGSKA (reference sequence). The junction had 11 bases not matched to a gene; V was cut back by 6 bases and J by 5 bases. This CDR3 contains 15 residues. The CDR3 sequence: CSASALAGVGDTQYF. CDR3 coding DNA: TGCAGTGCCTCCGCCCTAGCGGGGGTAGGAGATACGCAGTATTTT.

A few counts support this clonotype. The V gene is TRBV6-2 or TRBV6-3, the J gene TRBJ2-1, with D perhaps given as TRBD1 or TRBD2 (7 bases each). CDR3 length equals 15 residues. V dropped 2 bases and J dropped 8 bases, with 16 bases sitting between them. Germline V gene lookup returns CDR1 MNHEY and CDR2 SVGEGT. CDR3 DNA: TGTGCCAGCAGTTACCTAGCGGACAGGCGGGATGAGCAGTTCTTC. Amino acids: CASSYLADRRDEQFF.

The chain uses TRBV30 and TRBJ1-2, with 8 bases identical to TRBD1. This CDR3 has 13 residues. V lost 3 bases and J lost 4; bases outside the gene matches: 4. Germline CDR1 reads GTSNPN; CDR2 reads SVGIG (reference sequence). CDR3 residues: CAWSRDRPYGYTF. In DNA form, the CDR3 reads TGTGCCTGGAGCCGGGACAGGCCCTATGGCTACACCTTC.

The sample holds one count of this clonotype. The chain joins TRBV7-3 to TRBJ2-1; D tentatively reads TRBD1 or TRBD2 (5 bases each). The CDR3 totals 18 residues. V dropped 5 bases and J dropped 6 bases, with 26 bases sitting between them. The germline V gene has CDR1 SGHTA and CDR2 FQGTGA. CDR3 nucleotide sequence: TGTGCCAGCAGCGTAAATCGGCCGGGACGAGGGTCAATCAATGAGCAGTTCTTC. It translates to CASSVNRPGRGSINEQFF.

This clonotype was picked up a small number of times. The chain has TRBV5-4 and TRBJ2-7; 8 nucleotides align to TRBD2. The CDR3 has 15 amino acids. V lost 1 base and J lost 2; bases outside the gene matches: 5. CDR1 SGHNT and CDR2 YYREEE come from the germline V gene (reference sequence). CDR3: CASSLSSGGPYEQYF. In nucleotides, the CDR3 is TGTGCCAGCAGCTTGTCGTCGGGAGGGCCCTACGAGCAGTACTTC.

The chain has TRBV20-1 and TRBJ1-4; D is ambiguous. CDR3 length equals 12 residues. Germline values: CDR1 DFQATT, CDR2 SNEGSKA (reference sequence). V lost 1 base to trimming and J lost 8 bases, with 8 bases between them. CDR3 DNA sequence: TGCAGTGCTAGAGGTGACGAGGAAAAACTGTTTTTT. Its protein product is CSARGDEEKLFF.

This clonotype came up a few times. This chain joins TRBV28 and TRBJ1-2; the match to TRBD1 covers 10 bases. The germline V gene encodes CDR1 MDHEN and CDR2 SYDVKM. J lost 6 bases, V lost 3 bases, and 4 bases had no gene match. The CDR3 totals 14 residues. The CDR3 loop is CASSLPGQGDGYTF. In DNA form, the CDR3 reads TGTGCCAGCAGTTTGCCCGGACAGGGGGATGGCTACACCTTC.

This sequence joins TRBV5-6 and TRBJ2-2; 11 bases map to TRBD1. Germline CDR1 and CDR2: SGHDT and YYEEEE. V lost 5 bases to trimming and J lost 5 bases; unmatched junction nucleotides: 8. The CDR3 has 16 residues. The CDR3 DNA reads as TGTGCCAGCAGTTACCGGGACAGGGGGGAGACCGGGGAGCTGTTTTTT. Translating it yields CASSYRDRGETGELFF.

V is TRBV6-5 and J is TRBJ2-7; 12 bases fit TRBD2. With 6 bases clipped from V and 1 base from J, the junction kept 4 bases outside the gene matches. Germline assignment: CDR1 MNHEY and CDR2 SVGAGI. The CDR3 spans 15 residues. The CDR3 spells CASRWTSGMSYEQYF. CDR3 nucleotide sequence: TGTGCCAGCAGATGGACTAGCGGGATGTCCTACGAGCAGTACTTC.

V is TRBV3-1 and J is TRBJ1-5; 8 bases are a match to TRBD1. Looked up from germline, CDR1 is LGHDT and CDR2 is YNNKEL (reference sequence). This CDR3 region has 16 residues. After removal of 1 base from V and 3 bases from J, the junction contained 5 bases not matched to a gene. The CDR3 DNA reads TGTGCCAGCAGCCAAGGGGGGGGACAGGCCAATCAGCCCCAGCATTTT. It translates to CASSQGGGQANQPQHF.